The source of this T cell receptor (beta chain) is a study of T-cell reconstitution after alpha-beta-depleted transplantation in children. Study outcomes and limitations: The high TCRbeta diversity at day 60 in some patients came from surviving recipient T cells and thymic progenitors. T cells produced anew were the main source of T-cell counts and diversity one year after transplant. Expanded clones from the graft, numbering several hundred, reportedly supplied alpha-beta T cells about two months after transplant.

This clonotype was recorded once. Its antigen remains unidentified. Mismatch with germline at one junction end may stem from a read error. Unique molecular identifiers were incorporated into the prepared TCRbeta library. TCRdb passed the PCR reads through MiXCR, listing each CDR3 protein once. The sample has 700,000 or so distinct CDR3 sequences, around 14% seen once. Germline-derived CDR1 and CDR2 are LGHDT and YNNKEL (reference sequence). The CDR3 covers 17 residues. The chain recombines TRBV3-1 with TRBJ2-7, with D possibly TRBD1 on 6 matching bases. This clonotype originated in a girl aged 2 to 10 with congenital amegakaryocytic thrombocytopenia, due to receive a stem cell transplant. Source: PBMCs, taken before TCRalphabeta/CD19-depleted stem cell transplant. CDR3 DNA sequence: TGTGCCTGCAGCCAAGAAATCGGAGCAACAGGGTTTGGCGAGCAGTACTTC. It yields the protein CACSQEIGATGFGEQYF.